These 18 T cell receptor beta chains share one sample of origin, sequenced in a study of T cells in Graves' hyperthyroidism and ophthalmopathy. Researchers amplified the TCR beta CDR3 regions from RNA transcripts. The primer set for the first-round RT-PCR of the TCR CDR3 was HTBI. TCRdb fed the multiplex PCR reads into MiXCR, producing one record per CDR3 protein. The sample contains 500,000 to 800,000 distinct CDR3 sequences, roughly 46% of which appear only once. Material for sequencing was peripheral blood or thyroid tissue (not recorded which). These receptors were taken from an adult man with Graves' disease, either hyperthyroidism or ophthalmopathy (not recorded which).

This clonotype was picked up a small number of times. The rearrangement joins TRBV6-5 to TRBJ1-2; 10 nucleotides line up with TRBD1. Per the germline V gene, CDR1 is MNHEY and CDR2 is SVGAGI. This CDR3 contains 15 residues. J gave up 6 bases and V 6 bases, and 10 bases lay outside the gene matches. The CDR3 DNA follows: TGTGCCAGCAGACCAGGCGGGACAGGGGTTCATGGCTACACCTTC. Protein product: CASRPGGTGVHGYTF.

In this sample, this clonotype turned up a few times. The chain has TRBV20-1 and TRBJ1-1; maybe TRBD1 (5 bases). The CDR3 is 16 amino acids. Trimming cost V 0 bases and J 0 bases, with 14 bases left between them. Per the germline V gene, CDR1 is DFQATT and CDR2 is SNEGSKA (reference sequence). CDR3 sequence: CSARDTARGLNTEAFF. The CDR3, as DNA: TGCAGTGCTAGAGATACAGCGAGGGGTTTGAACACTGAAGCTTTCTTT.

The CDR3 sequence: CASIPSGQGPNYGYTF. The CDR3 DNA is TGTGCCAGCATTCCTTCTGGGCAGGGCCCTAACTATGGCTACACCTTC. This sequence joins TRBV2 and TRBJ1-2; a weak D match, TRBD1 (5 bases). The V gene lost 7 bases and the J gene lost 0 bases, with 18 bases spanning the gap. CDR3 size: 16 residues. Germline V gene lookup returns CDR1 SNHLY and CDR2 FYNNEI.

V usage is TRBV12-3 or TRBV12-4 and J usage is TRBJ2-7, with D possibly being TRBD2 (5 bases). This CDR3 contains 13 residues. Trimming left V 4 bases short and J 4 bases short, with 11 bases between. The CDR3 protein is CASSYVGGYEQYF. CDR3 sequence (DNA): TGTGCCAGCAGTTACGTAGGAGGTTACGAGCAGTACTTC.

This clonotype was seen a handful of times. The chain links TRBV20-1 to TRBJ2-7; unclear D gene. Germline CDR1 reads DFQATT; CDR2 reads SNEGSKA (reference sequence). This CDR3 has 12 residues. The CDR3 reads CSAWPSSYEQYF. In DNA, the CDR3 is TGCAGCGCCTGGCCAAGCTCCTACGAGCAGTACTTC.

Many counts were recorded for this clonotype. The rearrangement joins TRBV20-1 to TRBJ1-2; 8 nucleotides match TRBD1. CDR1 is DFQATT, CDR2 SNEGSKA, per germline (reference sequence). This CDR3 has 14 residues. J lost 6 bases, V lost 3 bases, and 9 bases had no gene match. The CDR3: CSASATGTGDGYTF. CDR3 sequence (DNA): TGCAGTGCTAGCGCTACCGGGACAGGAGATGGCTACACCTTC.

V gene TRBV19 combines with J gene TRBJ1-2; 7 nucleotides align to TRBD1. This CDR3 spans 15 amino acids. Unmatched junction bases numbered 8, after V lost 3 bases and J lost 4 bases. Germline values: CDR1 LNHDA, CDR2 SQIVND (reference sequence). In DNA form, the CDR3 reads TGTGCCAGTAGTATGGCCACCGGGACAGTCTATGGCTACACCTTC. Translating it yields CASSMATGTVYGYTF.

The chain employs TRBV7-2 and TRBJ2-3; D is ambiguous. Germline lookup yields CDR1 SGHTA and CDR2 FQGNSA. V lost 1 base, J lost 6 bases, and 8 bases lay in between. This CDR3 comprises 13 residues. CDR3 protein: CASSLDRADTQYF. CDR3 bases: TGTGCCAGCAGCTTAGATCGGGCGGATACGCAGTATTTT. The complete variable domain, with remaining parts taken from reference TRBV7-2 and TRBJ2-3, reads GAGVSQSPSNKVTEKGKDVELRCDPISGHTALYWYRQSLGQGLEFLIYFQGNSAPDKSGLPSDRFSAERTGGSVSTLTIQRTQQEDSAVYLCASSLDRADTQYFGPGTRLTVL.

The J gene is TRBJ2-5, the V gene TRBV7-8; D is undetermined. CDR3 length: 15 amino acids. V shed 2 bases and J shed 2 bases, with 12 bases lying between them. Germline CDR1 and CDR2: SGHVS and FQNEAQ. In nucleotides, the CDR3 is TGTGCCAGCAGCTTAACCCAGAGTCCTCAAGAGACCCAGTACTTC. Translated, it gives CASSLTQSPQETQYF. Complete variable domain (other parts from reference TRBV7-8 and TRBJ2-5): GAGVSQSPRYKVAKRGQDVALRCDPISGHVSLFWYQQALGQGPEFLTYFQNEAQLDKSGLPSDRFFAERPEGSVSTLKIQRTQQEDSAVYLCASSLTQSPQETQYFGPGTRLLVL.

This chain joins TRBV6-5 and TRBJ2-7; TRBD1 aligns across 7 bases. The V and J ends lost 7 bases and 6 bases, in that order; junction bases with no gene match: 12. The CDR3 is made up of 14 amino acids. Germline loops: CDR1 MNHEY, CDR2 SVGAGI. The CDR3: CASTPTQGFREQYF. The CDR3 nucleotides are TGTGCCAGCACTCCGACACAGGGGTTCCGCGAGCAGTACTTC.

V usage is TRBV2 and J usage is TRBJ1-1; weak D call: TRBD1 (5 bases). V shed 5 bases and J shed 1 base, with 11 bases lying between them. The germline V gene encodes CDR1 SNHLY and CDR2 FYNNEI. CDR3 length equals 14 residues. The chain's CDR3 is CASSRRGKNTEAFF. DNA of the CDR3: TGTGCCAGCAGTCGGAGGGGCAAGAACACTGAAGCTTTCTTT.

This clonotype was recorded many times. CDR3 protein: CAISEGTVNTIYF. The DNA of the CDR3 is TGTGCCATCAGTGAAGGGACAGTCAACACCATATATTTT. V usage is TRBV10-3 and J usage is TRBJ1-3; TRBD1 matches at 7 bases. The CDR3 totals 13 residues. Germline V gene data show CDR1 as ENHRY and CDR2 as SYGVKD. The V and J ends lost 3 bases and 7 bases, in that order; junction bases with no gene match: 3.

This clonotype was recorded only once. One base away lies a much larger clone, so this may be a sequencing read error. This chain connects TRBV20-1 to TRBJ1-2, with D unclear. The CDR3 extends over 13 amino acids. The V gene lost 0 bases and the J gene lost 4 bases, with 9 bases spanning the gap. Germline CDR1 is DFQATT and CDR2 is SNEGSKA (reference sequence). The CDR3 reads CSAREGQTYGYTF. CDR3 in DNA: TGCAGTGCTAGAGAAGGCCAGACCTATGGCTACACCTTC.

This rearrangement joins TRBV19 to TRBJ1-1; D is unresolved. Germline CDR1 is LNHDA and CDR2 is SQIVND (reference sequence). The CDR3 extends over 13 amino acids. Trimming cost V 4 bases and J 1 base, with 7 bases left between them. Here the CDR3 reads CASSSLPNTEAFF. The CDR3 bases are TGTGCCAGTAGTAGCCTACCGAACACTGAAGCTTTCTTT.

This chain connects TRBV29-1 to TRBJ1-3; D is uncertain. The CDR3 loop spans 14 amino acids. In germline, CDR1 is SQVTM, CDR2 ANQGSEA. V was shortened by 1 base and J by 8 bases, with 15 bases between the two germline ends. The CDR3 region has the DNA TGCAGCGTTGAAGTCAGGACCTATGGCTACACCATATATTTT. Protein product: CSVEVRTYGYTIYF.

Worth noting for this clonotype: At one end the junction does not follow the germline gene, possibly because of a read error. This chain connects TRBV7-3 to TRBJ1-4, with D perhaps TRBD1 (5 bases). Germline V lookup: CDR1 SGHTA, CDR2 FQGTGA. The CDR3 is 16 residues long. The CDR3 reads CASSQDIGATNEKLFF. CDR3 DNA sequence: TGCGCCAGCAGCCAAGATATCGGGGCTACTAATGAAAAACTGTTTTTT.

V gene TRBV19 combines with J gene TRBJ1-1, with a weak D call TRBD1 (5 bases). V was trimmed by 3 bases and J by 7 bases, leaving 12 bases between them. Germline V gene data show CDR1 as LNHDA and CDR2 as SQIVND (reference sequence). The CDR3 consists of 13 residues. In DNA form, the CDR3 reads TGTGCCAGTAGTATGGGGGGAAATGGTGAAGCTTTCTTT. It yields the protein CASSMGGNGEAFF.

Only a few counts were recorded for this clonotype. The chain carries TRBV11-2 and TRBJ2-2; tentative D call: TRBD2 (5 bases). In germline, CDR1 is SGHAT, CDR2 FQNNGV. The CDR3 is 17 amino acids. V was clipped by 2 bases and J by 0 bases, with 13 bases between them. The CDR3: CASSLRPAGANTGELFF. DNA of the CDR3: TGTGCCAGCAGCTTAAGGCCCGCGGGCGCGAACACCGGGGAGCTGTTTTTT.